A selection of T cell receptor beta chains follows, all from one sample in a study of beta chain features in type 1 diabetes. TCRdb's copy holds only in-frame clones and misses some; the assay was immunoSEQ multiplex PCR. The sample shows approximately 250,000 clones, 9.6% of them seen only once. Sequencing used naive CD4+ T cells from blood. These TCRs come from a woman aged 18-29 years in good health. CDR3s include the opening cysteine and the closing phenylalanine or tryptophan. Fields, in order: V gene, CDR3 protein.

>TRBV9
CASSVAFGDRGYEQYF
>TRBV30
CAWSAQGPYEQYF
>TRBV18
CASSLYSGLVDEQFF
>TRBV10-2
CASSDPGKGYEQYF
>TRBV25-1
CASSDGRLDEQYF
>TRBV15
CATSALSGIQETQYF
>TRBV19
CASRPSGSRVETQYF
>TRBV9
CASSALDRGVRNEQFF
>TRBV5-5
CASSLDSNTEAFF
>TRBV6-5
CASIRTGGITEAFF
>TRBV5-1
CASSPATGQGTNYGYTF
>TRBV5-4
CASAPSSGRASRDTQYF
>TRBV9
CASSELGQGFYNEQFF
>TRBV5-4
CASSPGQGDYGYTF
>TRBV5-1
CASGLTGGEGEQFF
>TRBV6-4
CASSEAGGPLGAQYF
>TRBV7-9
CASSLLSSNQPQHF
>TRBV5-1
CASSLGQANTEAFF
>TRBV9
CASSVPAGNEQFF
>TRBV9
CASSVEGQGHNEQFF
>TRBV5-1
CASSLRSGNEQFF
>TRBV6-1
CASSGDRYNTEAFF
>TRBV7-9
CASSKLDRELVTQYF
>TRBV6-1
CASRDTGITYEQYF
>TRBV6-1
CASSDFGGTEAFF
>TRBV5-4
CASRPKVGAGDRNEQFF
>TRBV5-4
CASSLGDREVQPQHF
>TRBV4-1
CASSLRENTEAFF
>TRBV9
CASSAHGTTQAEQFF
>TRBV6-5
CASSYEKVISGNTIYF
>TRBV7-2
CASSRDRPTNYGYTF
>TRBV11-2
CASSLGHRGGRALNEQFF
>TRBV30
CAWSIGQEEETQYF
>TRBV28
CASSLLAQDREQYF
>TRBV21-1
CASSLRTGTAEQYF
>TRBV5-1
CASSSGQGADTQYF
>TRBV6-5
CASTLGQASGYTF
>TRBV5-1
CASAQEPNTEAFF
>TRBV5-4
CASSPGLAGGPYEQYF
>TRBV7-9
CASSPTRGGTDTQYF
>TRBV30
CAWSPRTVRNTIYF
>TRBV9
CASSDWGPGGETQYF
>TRBV4-1
CASSQEEQGTGYTF
>TRBV5-1
CASSLLTGGRDTQYF
>TRBV6-1
CASRTGAGNTIYF
>TRBV6-6
CASSYEDQPQHF
>TRBV7-9
CASSSAAAYGYTF
>TRBV7-3
CASSLGTGADTQYF